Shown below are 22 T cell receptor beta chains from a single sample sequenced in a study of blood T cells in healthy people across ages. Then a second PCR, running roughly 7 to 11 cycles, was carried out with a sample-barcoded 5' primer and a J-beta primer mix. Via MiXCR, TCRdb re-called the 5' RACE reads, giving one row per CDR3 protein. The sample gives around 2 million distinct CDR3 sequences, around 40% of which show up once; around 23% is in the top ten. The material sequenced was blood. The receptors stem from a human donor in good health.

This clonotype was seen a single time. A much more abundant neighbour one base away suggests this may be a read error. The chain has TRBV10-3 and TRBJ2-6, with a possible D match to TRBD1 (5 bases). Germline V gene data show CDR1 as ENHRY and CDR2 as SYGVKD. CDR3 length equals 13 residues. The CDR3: CAISQSGANVRTF. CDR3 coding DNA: TGTGCCATCAGCCAGTCTGGGGCCAACGTCCGGACTTTC.

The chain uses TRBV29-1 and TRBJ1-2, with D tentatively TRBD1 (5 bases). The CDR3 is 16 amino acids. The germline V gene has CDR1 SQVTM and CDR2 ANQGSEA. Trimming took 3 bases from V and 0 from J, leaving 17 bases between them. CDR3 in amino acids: CSVDSPGPTANYGYTF. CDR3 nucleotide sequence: TGCAGCGTTGATTCTCCGGGACCCACGGCTAACTATGGCTACACCTTC.

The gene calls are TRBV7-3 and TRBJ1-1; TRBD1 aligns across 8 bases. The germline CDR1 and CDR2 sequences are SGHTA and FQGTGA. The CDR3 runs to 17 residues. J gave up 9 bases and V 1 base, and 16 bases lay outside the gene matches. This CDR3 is CASSLNRVGQGVEKAFF. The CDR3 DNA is TGTGCCAGCAGCTTAAATCGCGTCGGACAGGGAGTTGAAAAAGCTTTCTTT.

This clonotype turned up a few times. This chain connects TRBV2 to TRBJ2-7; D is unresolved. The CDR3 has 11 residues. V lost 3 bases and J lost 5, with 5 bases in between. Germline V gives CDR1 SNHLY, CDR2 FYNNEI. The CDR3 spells CASSDRNEQYF. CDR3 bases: TGTGCCAGCAGTGACAGGAACGAGCAGTACTTC.

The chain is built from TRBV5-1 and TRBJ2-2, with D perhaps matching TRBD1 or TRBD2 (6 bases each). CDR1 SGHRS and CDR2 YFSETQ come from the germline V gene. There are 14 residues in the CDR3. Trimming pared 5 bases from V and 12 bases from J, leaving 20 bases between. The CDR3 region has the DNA TGCGCCAGCAGTAACAGCACGGGGGCGCATAAGCTGTTTTTT. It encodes CASSNSTGAHKLFF.

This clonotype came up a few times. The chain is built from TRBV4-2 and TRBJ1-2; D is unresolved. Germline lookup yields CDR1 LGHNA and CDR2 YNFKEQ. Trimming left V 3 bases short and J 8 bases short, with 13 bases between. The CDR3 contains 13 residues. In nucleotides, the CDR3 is TGTGCCAGCAGCCATGACCCAGGACTGGGCTACACCTTC. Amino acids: CASSHDPGLGYTF.

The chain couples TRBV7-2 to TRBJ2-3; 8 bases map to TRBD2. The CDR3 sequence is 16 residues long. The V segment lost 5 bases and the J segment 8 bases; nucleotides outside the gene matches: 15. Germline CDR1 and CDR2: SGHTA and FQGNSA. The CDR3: CASSLGWSGGSGTQYF. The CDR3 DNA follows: TGTGCCAGCAGCCTAGGGTGGAGCGGGGGCTCAGGTACGCAGTATTTT. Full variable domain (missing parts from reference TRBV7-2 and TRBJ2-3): GAGVSQSPSNKVTEKGKDVELRCDPISGHTALYWYRQSLGQGLEFLIYFQGNSAPDKSGLPSDRFSAERTGGSVSTLTIQRTQQEDSAVYLCASSLGWSGGSGTQYFGPGTRLTVL.

CDR3: CASSQIRTDLYGYTF. The CDR3 DNA sequence: TGTGCCAGCAGCCAAATACGGACAGACCTCTATGGCTACACCTTC. The V and J genes are TRBV14 and TRBJ1-2; TRBD1 is a possible D gene (6 bases). CDR3 length: 15 amino acids. Germline V gene lookup returns CDR1 SGHDN and CDR2 FVKESK. Trimming stripped 2 bases from V and 4 bases from J, with 14 bases between.

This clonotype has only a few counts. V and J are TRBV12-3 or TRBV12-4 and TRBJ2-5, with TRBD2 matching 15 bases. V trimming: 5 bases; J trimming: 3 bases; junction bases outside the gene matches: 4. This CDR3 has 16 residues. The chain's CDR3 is CASSKGLAGGKETQYF. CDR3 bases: TGTGCCAGCAGTAAGGGACTAGCGGGGGGAAAAGAGACCCAGTACTTC.

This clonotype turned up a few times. The CDR3 region is CARGGLYLDGYTF. In DNA, the CDR3 is TGTGCCAGGGGAGGCTTGTACTTGGATGGCTACACCTTC. The chain couples TRBV2 to TRBJ1-2; D gene uncertain. This CDR3 has 13 residues. Germline V lookup: CDR1 SNHLY, CDR2 FYNNEI. Trimming stripped 9 bases from V and 6 bases from J, with 17 bases between.

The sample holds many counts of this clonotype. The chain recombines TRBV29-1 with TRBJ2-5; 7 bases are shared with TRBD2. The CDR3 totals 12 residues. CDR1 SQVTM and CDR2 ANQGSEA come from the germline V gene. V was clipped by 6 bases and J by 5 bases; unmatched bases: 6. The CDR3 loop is CSVAGVGETQYF. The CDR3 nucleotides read TGCAGCGTCGCGGGGGTAGGGGAGACCCAGTACTTC.

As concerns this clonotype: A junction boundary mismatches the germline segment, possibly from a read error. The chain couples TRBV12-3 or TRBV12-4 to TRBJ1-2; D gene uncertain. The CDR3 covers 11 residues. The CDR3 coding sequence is TGTGCCATCATTAAAGCCTATGGCCACACCTTC. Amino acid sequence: CAIIKAYGHTF.

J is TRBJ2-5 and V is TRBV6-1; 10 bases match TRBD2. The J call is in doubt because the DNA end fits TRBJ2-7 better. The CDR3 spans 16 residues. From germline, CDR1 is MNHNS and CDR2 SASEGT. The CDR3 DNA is TGTGCCAGCAGTGACCCTTTAGCGGGGGGAAACTACGAGCAGTACTTC. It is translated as CASSDPLAGGNYEQYF.

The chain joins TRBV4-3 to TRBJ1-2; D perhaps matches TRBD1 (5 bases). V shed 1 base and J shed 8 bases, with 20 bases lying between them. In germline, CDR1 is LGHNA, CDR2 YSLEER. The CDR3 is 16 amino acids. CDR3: CASSQVAQHGAGGYTF. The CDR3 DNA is TGCGCCAGCAGCCAAGTAGCCCAACATGGGGCGGGGGGCTACACCTTC.

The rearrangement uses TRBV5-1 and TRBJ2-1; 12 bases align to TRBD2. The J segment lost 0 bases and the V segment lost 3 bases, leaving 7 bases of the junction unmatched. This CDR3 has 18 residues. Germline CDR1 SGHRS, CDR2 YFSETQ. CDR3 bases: TGCGCCAGCAGCTCACTAGCGGGGGGCCAATCCTCCTACAATGAGCAGTTCTTC. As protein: CASSSLAGGQSSYNEQFF.

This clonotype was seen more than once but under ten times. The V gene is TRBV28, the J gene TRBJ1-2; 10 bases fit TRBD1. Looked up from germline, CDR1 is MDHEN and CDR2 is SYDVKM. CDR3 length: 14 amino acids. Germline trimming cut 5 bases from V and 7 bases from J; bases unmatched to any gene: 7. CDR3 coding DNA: TGTGCCAGCAGTAGGGACAGGGGAGTCGGTGGCTACACCTTC. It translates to CASSRDRGVGGYTF.

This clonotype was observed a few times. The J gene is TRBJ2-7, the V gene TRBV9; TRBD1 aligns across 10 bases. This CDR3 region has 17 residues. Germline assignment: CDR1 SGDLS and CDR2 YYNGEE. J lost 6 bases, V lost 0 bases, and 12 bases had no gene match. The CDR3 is CASSVAPTPGQGLEQYF. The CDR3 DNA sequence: TGTGCCAGCAGCGTAGCCCCCACCCCGGGACAGGGGCTCGAGCAGTACTTC.

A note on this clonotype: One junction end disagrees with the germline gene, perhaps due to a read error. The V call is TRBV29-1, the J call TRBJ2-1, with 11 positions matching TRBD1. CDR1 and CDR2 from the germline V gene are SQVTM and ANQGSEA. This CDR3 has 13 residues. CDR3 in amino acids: CSVWTGGKNGQFF. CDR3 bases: TGCAGCGTTTGGACAGGGGGCAAGAATGGGCAGTTCTTC.

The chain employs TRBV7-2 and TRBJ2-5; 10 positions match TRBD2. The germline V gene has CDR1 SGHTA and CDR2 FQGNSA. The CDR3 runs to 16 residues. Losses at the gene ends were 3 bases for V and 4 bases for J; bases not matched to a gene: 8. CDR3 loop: CASSLQSAGGLETQYF. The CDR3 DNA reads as TGTGCCAGCAGCTTGCAATCAGCGGGGGGGCTAGAGACCCAGTACTTC.

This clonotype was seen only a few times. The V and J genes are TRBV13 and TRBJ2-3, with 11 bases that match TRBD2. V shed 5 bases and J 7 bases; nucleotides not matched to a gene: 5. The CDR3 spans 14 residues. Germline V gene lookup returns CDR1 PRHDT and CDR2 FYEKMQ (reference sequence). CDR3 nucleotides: TGTGCCAGCAGCCTAGCGGGGGGATTCAATACGCAGTATTTT. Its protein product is CASSLAGGFNTQYF.

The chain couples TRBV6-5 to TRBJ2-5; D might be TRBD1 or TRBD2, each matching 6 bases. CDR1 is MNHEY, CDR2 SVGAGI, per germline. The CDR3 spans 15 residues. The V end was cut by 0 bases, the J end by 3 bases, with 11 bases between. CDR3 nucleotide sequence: TGTGCCAGCAGTTACTCCGAAGGGGGGAAAGAGACCCAGTACTTC. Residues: CASSYSEGGKETQYF.

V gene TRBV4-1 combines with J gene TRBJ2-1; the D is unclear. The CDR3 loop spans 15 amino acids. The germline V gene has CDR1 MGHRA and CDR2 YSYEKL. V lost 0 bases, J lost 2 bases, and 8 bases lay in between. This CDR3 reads CASSQDSRPYNEQFF. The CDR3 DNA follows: TGCGCCAGCAGCCAAGACAGTCGCCCCTACAATGAGCAGTTCTTC.